These 30 T cell receptor beta chains were all obtained from the same sample, sequenced in a study of blood T cell repertoires in COVID-19. Method: immunoSEQ multiplex PCR; TCRdb's copy keeps in-frame clones and lacks some. The data hold under 200,000 clones, with more than 65% observed a single time. Sequenced material: peripheral blood. Every receptor here comes from a woman aged 55-69 years with COVID-19, enrolled during active disease.

The gene calls are TRBV28 and TRBJ2-7; a possible D gene is TRBD1 (5 bases). The germline V and J ends were trimmed by 6 bases and 6 bases, with 12 bases remaining between them. Per the germline V gene, CDR1 is MDHEN and CDR2 is SYDVKM. CDR3 length: 12 amino acids. The CDR3 region is CASSPQVAEQYF. The CDR3 coding sequence is TGTGCCAGCAGCCCACAGGTAGCCGAGCAGTACTTC.

This rearrangement joins TRBV6-2 or TRBV6-3 to TRBJ1-2; D may be TRBD1 (5 bases). The CDR3 is 16 amino acids. The V end lost 0 bases, the J end lost 5 bases, and 16 bases lay between the germline ends. The V gene's germline CDR1 is MNHEY and CDR2 SVGEGT. The DNA for the CDR3 is TGTGCCAGCAGTTACTCGTTATTGCGGACAACATATGGCTACACCTTC. Translated, it gives CASSYSLLRTTYGYTF.

The V call is TRBV2, the J call TRBJ2-3; tentative D call: TRBD2 (5 bases). Per germline, CDR1 SNHLY and CDR2 FYNNEI. V lost 10 bases, J lost 0 bases, and 11 bases lay in between. The CDR3 extends over 13 amino acids. The CDR3 bases are TGTGCCACCCCAGCGGTGAGCACAGATACGCAGTATTTT. As protein: CATPAVSTDTQYF.

This chain connects TRBV10-3 to TRBJ1-4; 7 bases agree with TRBD1. The germline gives CDR1 ENHRY, CDR2 SYGVKD. The CDR3 consists of 14 residues. With 11 bases clipped from V and 4 bases from J, the junction kept 10 bases outside the gene matches. CDR3 coding DNA: TGTGCCGCGTCCGGGACAGCTAGTAATGAAAAACTGTTTTTT. It is translated as CAASGTASNEKLFF.

V and J are TRBV2 and TRBJ2-7; 8 nucleotides agree with TRBD1. This CDR3 contains 15 residues. V shed 4 bases and J 2 bases; nucleotides not matched to a gene: 7. CDR1 and CDR2 (germline): SNHLY, FYNNEI. CDR3 nucleotide sequence: TGTGCCAGCAGTGGAAGCCCCAGGGGGCCCTACGAGCAGTACGTC. Translation gives CASSGSPRGPYEQYV.

This clone was observed a few times. The V gene is TRBV27, the J gene TRBJ1-2; 8 bases agree with TRBD1. The CDR3 totals 13 residues. Germline CDR1 is MNHEY and CDR2 is SMNVEV (reference sequence). Trimming cost V 2 bases and J 6 bases; bases outside gene matches: 2. CDR3 sequence: CASSLLGQDGYTF. The CDR3, as DNA: TGTGCCAGCAGTTTACTGGGACAGGATGGCTACACCTTC.

The V call is TRBV5-1, the J call TRBJ2-1; TRBD2 matches at 14 bases. The trim removed 5 bases at V and 9 bases at J, leaving 7 bases unmatched. Looked up from germline, CDR1 is SGHRS and CDR2 is YFSETQ. The CDR3 is made up of 15 amino acids. The CDR3, as DNA: TGCGCCAGCAGGTCGGGACTAGCGGGAGTAGGTGAGCAGTTCTTC. It encodes CASRSGLAGVGEQFF.

The genes are TRBV9 and TRBJ2-2; 8 positions match TRBD2. The CDR3 is 17 amino acids. CDR1 and CDR2 (germline): SGDLS, YYNGEE. The junction had 9 bases not matched to a gene; V was cut back by 0 bases and J by 5 bases. Written as DNA, the CDR3 is TGTGCCAGCAGCGTAGGGATAGCGGGGTTTTCGACCGGGGAGCTGTTTTTT. Its translation: CASSVGIAGFSTGELFF. The full variable domain, with the rest looked up from reference TRBV9 and TRBJ2-2, is DSGVTQTPKHLITATGQRVTLRCSPRSGDLSVYWYQQSLDQGLQFLIQYYNGEERAKGNILERFSAQQFPDLHSELNLSSLELGDSALYFCASSVGIAGFSTGELFFGEGSRLTVL.

V and J are TRBV19 and TRBJ2-1; tentative D call: TRBD2 (5 bases). With 3 bases removed from V and 5 bases from J, the gap between germline ends came to 11 bases. There are 14 residues in the CDR3. Germline V gene data show CDR1 as LNHDA and CDR2 as SQIVND (reference sequence). The CDR3 coding sequence is TGTGCCAGTAGTATGTGGACTGATAACAATGAGCAGTTCTTC. Translated: CASSMWTDNNEQFF.

The rearrangement uses TRBV7-2 and TRBJ2-1, with 7 bases identical to TRBD1. The CDR3 is 15 amino acids. J gave up 6 bases and V 2 bases, and 7 bases lay outside the gene matches. Germline loops: CDR1 SGHTA, CDR2 FQGNSA. DNA for the CDR3: TGTGCCAGCAGCTTAAGGGACAGCCGGGCCAATGAGCAGTTCTTC. Protein product: CASSLRDSRANEQFF. The full variable domain, its missing parts supplied by reference TRBV7-2 and TRBJ2-1, is GAGVSQSPSNKVTEKGKDVELRCDPISGHTALYWYRQSLGQGLEFLIYFQGNSAPDKSGLPSDRFSAERTGGSVSTLTIQRTQQEDSAVYLCASSLRDSRANEQFFGPGTRLTVL.

This clone has only a few counts. The CDR3 bases are TGTGCCAGCAGTGGGACTAGCGAGAGCGAGCAGTACTTC. Protein product: CASSGTSESEQYF. The J gene is TRBJ2-7, the V gene TRBV6-4; 9 nucleotides line up with TRBD2. The CDR3 consists of 13 residues. Per the germline V gene, CDR1 is MRHNA and CDR2 is SNTAGT. The junction had 4 bases not matched to a gene; V was cut back by 4 bases and J by 6 bases.

The chain joins TRBV5-1 to TRBJ1-2; 7 nucleotides line up with TRBD1. CDR1 and CDR2 (germline): SGHRS, YFSETQ. The CDR3 has 13 residues. The J segment lost 5 bases and the V segment lost 2 bases, leaving 3 bases of the junction unmatched. The CDR3 DNA reads TGCGCCAGCAGCTTCGGGACAGATTATGGCTACACCTTC. Its protein product is CASSFGTDYGYTF.

This sequence joins TRBV6-7 and TRBJ2-3; 12 nucleotides agree with TRBD2. Being an ORF, TRBV6-7 has a function that is uncertain. The CDR3 contains 15 residues. V was pared by 4 bases and J by 5 bases, with 4 bases of the junction left unmatched. CDR3 loop: CASSSSGGAIDTQYF. The CDR3 DNA is TGTGCCAGCAGTTCTAGCGGGGGGGCCATAGATACGCAGTATTTT.

The rearrangement joins TRBV3-1 (or the pseudogene TRBV3-2) to TRBJ2-2, with 8 bases fitting TRBD1. Trimming at V came to 4 bases and at J to 9 bases, leaving 16 bases not matched to a gene. The CDR3 consists of 17 residues. Germline V gene data show CDR1 as LGHDT and CDR2 as YNNKEL (reference sequence). DNA of the CDR3: TGTGCCAGCAGCCTTGGGGGTGGGACAGGTGTTAATCGGGAGCTGTTTTTT. Its translation: CASSLGGGTGVNRELFF.

This clone showed up just a few times. V gene TRBV18 combines with J gene TRBJ2-3; D is perhaps TRBD1 (5 bases). Germline CDR1 reads KGHSH; CDR2 reads LQKENI. CDR3 length equals 14 residues. Trimming stripped 2 bases from V and 6 bases from J, with 12 bases between. The CDR3 DNA is TGTGCCAGCTCACCATCGGCCCAGGGTGATACGCAGTATTTT. Its translation is CASSPSAQGDTQYF.

The chain combines TRBV25-1 with TRBJ2-1, with 7 bases aligning to TRBD2. The CDR3 extends over 13 amino acids. Germline loops: CDR1 MGHDK, CDR2 SYGVNS. With 6 bases clipped from V and 9 bases from J, the junction kept 8 bases outside the gene matches. CDR3 region: CASRLAESTEQFF. The CDR3 DNA reads as TGTGCCAGCAGGCTAGCGGAGAGCACTGAGCAGTTCTTC.

This clone turned up a few times. The chain links TRBV27 to TRBJ2-1; 8 bases line up with TRBD2. Germline CDR1 MNHEY, CDR2 SMNVEV (reference sequence). The CDR3 covers 13 residues. J gave up 12 bases and V 5 bases, and 9 bases lay outside the gene matches. The CDR3 DNA is TGTGCCAGCAGTACCAGTCGGGAGGGTTGGCAGTTCTTC. Translating it yields CASSTSREGWQFF.

This clone was counted once. This sequence joins TRBV4-3 and TRBJ2-7; possibly TRBD1 for D (7 bases). Germline CDR1 is LGHNA and CDR2 is YSLEER. Between the trimmed V and J ends, which lost 1 base and 7 bases, there was a span of 23 bases. CDR3 length: 17 residues. In nucleotides, the CDR3 is TGCGCCAGCAGCCAAGCTAAGACTCGACAGGGTCGGGGGGAGCAGTACTTC. It encodes CASSQAKTRQGRGEQYF.

This chain connects TRBV9 to TRBJ1-2; weak D call: TRBD1 (5 bases). The CDR3 sequence is 16 residues long. The V and J ends lost 4 bases and 3 bases respectively, with 19 bases between them. The germline gives CDR1 SGDLS, CDR2 YYNGEE. The CDR3 region has the DNA TGTGCCAGCAGCCAAGGGGCAGTGACTGGAGACTATGGCTACACCTTC. It encodes CASSQGAVTGDYGYTF.

V and J are TRBV7-9 and TRBJ1-1, with D maybe TRBD1 (6 bases). Germline V lookup: CDR1 SEHNR, CDR2 FQNEAQ (reference sequence). Between the trimmed V and J ends, which lost 4 bases and 1 base, there was a span of 16 bases. The length of the CDR3 is 16 residues. Written as DNA, the CDR3 is TGTGCCAGCAGCTCCCCCCCAACAGGGTGGAACACTGAAGCTTTCTTT. Translated: CASSSPPTGWNTEAFF. The full variable domain, its missing parts supplied by reference TRBV7-9 and TRBJ1-1, is DTGVSQNPRHKITKRGQNVTFRCDPISEHNRLYWYRQTLGQGPEFLTYFQNEAQLEKSRLLSDRFSAERPKGSFSTLEIQRTEQGDSAMYLCASSSPPTGWNTEAFFGQGTRLTVV.

The V call is TRBV14, the J call TRBJ2-3, with D maybe TRBD2 (5 bases). V lost 3 bases, J lost 4 bases, and 11 bases lay in between. From germline, CDR1 is SGHDN and CDR2 FVKESK. The CDR3 is made up of 14 amino acids. CDR3 coding DNA: TGTGCCAGCAGCCAGGGAGTGAGGTCAGATACGCAGTATTTT. It specifies CASSQGVRSDTQYF.

The genes are TRBV11-2 and TRBJ1-2; maybe TRBD1 (5 bases). The germline V and J ends were trimmed by 2 bases and 5 bases, with 6 bases remaining between them. The CDR3 consists of 12 residues. Germline CDR1 and CDR2: SGHAT and FQNNGV. CDR3 nucleotide sequence: TGTGCCAGCAGCTTATCAGGGTATGGCTACACCTTC. Translated: CASSLSGYGYTF. The full variable domain, in which reference TRBV11-2 and TRBJ1-2 provide the parts outside the CDR3, is EAGVAQSPRYKIIEKRQSVAFWCNPISGHATLYWYQQILGQGPKLLIQFQNNGVVDDSQLPKDRFSAERLKGVDSTLKIQPAKLEDSAVYLCASSLSGYGYTFGSGTRLTVV.

The V and J genes are TRBV14 and TRBJ2-2; the D is unclear. Germline loops: CDR1 SGHDN, CDR2 FVKESK. V dropped 4 bases and J dropped 1 base, with 4 bases sitting between them. The CDR3 totals 13 residues. DNA for the CDR3: TGTGCCAGCAGCCGACTGAACACCGGGGAGCTGTTTTTT. Its translation: CASSRLNTGELFF. Supplemented by reference TRBV14 and TRBJ2-2, the full variable domain reads EAGVTQFPSHSVIEKGQTVTLRCDPISGHDNLYWYRRVMGKEIKFLLHFVKESKQDESGMPNNRFLAERTGGTYSTLKVQPAELEDSGVYFCASSRLNTGELFFGEGSRLTVL.

This clone was counted between two and nine times. The chain joins TRBV7-6 to TRBJ1-6; 7 bases line up with TRBD1. The CDR3 is made up of 16 amino acids. Germline assignment: CDR1 SGHVS and CDR2 FNYEAQ. The J segment lost 3 bases and the V segment lost 5 bases, leaving 7 bases of the junction unmatched. The CDR3 sequence is CASSLSGQDYNSPLHF. Written as DNA, the CDR3 is TGTGCCAGCAGCCTCTCCGGACAGGACTATAATTCACCCCTCCACTTT.

This clone was recorded a few times. The chain combines TRBV6-1 with TRBJ1-2; weak D call: TRBD1 (5 bases). The CDR3 runs 13 residues. The V end was cut by 2 bases, the J end by 4 bases, with 8 bases between. CDR1 MNHNS and CDR2 SASEGT come from the germline V gene. CDR3 protein: CASSESGIYGYTF. The CDR3 nucleotides read TGTGCCAGCAGTGAATCAGGGATCTATGGCTACACCTTC.

V gene TRBV7-9 combines with J gene TRBJ2-7, with 8 bases lining up with TRBD2. The CDR3 runs 17 residues. Trimming took 0 bases from V and 2 from J; bases not matched to a gene: 9. From germline, CDR1 is SEHNR and CDR2 FQNEAQ (reference sequence). CDR3 coding DNA: TGTGCCAGCAGCTTAGCAGCGGGAGTCCAGAGGGCCTACGAGCAGTACTTC. It is translated as CASSLAAGVQRAYEQYF.

The chain employs TRBV7-8 and TRBJ1-5; D is uncertain. Germline lookup yields CDR1 SGHVS and CDR2 FQNEAQ. The CDR3 sequence is 14 residues long. The V end lost 3 bases, the J end lost 2 bases, and 8 bases lay between the germline ends. The CDR3, as DNA: TGTGCCAGCAGCTTTCCCGGGGGCAATCAGCCCCAGCATTTT. Translating gives CASSFPGGNQPQHF.

Of note for this clone: Other DNA sequences in the same sample also yield this CDR3. This sequence joins TRBV3-1 (or the pseudogene TRBV3-2) and TRBJ2-5; TRBD1 aligns across 12 bases. The CDR3 consists of 16 residues. V trimming: 1 base; J trimming: 4 bases; junction bases outside the gene matches: 4. Germline V gene lookup returns CDR1 LGHDT and CDR2 YNNKEL (reference sequence). CDR3 in DNA: TGTGCCAGCAGCCAAGGGGGGACAGGGGGCCGAGAGACCCAGTACTTC. Translating gives CASSQGGTGGRETQYF.

The chain joins TRBV14 to TRBJ2-1; 15 positions match TRBD2. The CDR3 has 16 amino acids. Losses at the gene ends were 2 bases for V and 7 bases for J; bases not matched to a gene: 3. The germline gives CDR1 SGHDN, CDR2 FVKESK. Written as DNA, the CDR3 is TGTGCCAGCAGCCAATGGACTAGCGGGAGGGCAAATGAGCAGTTCTTC. This codes for CASSQWTSGRANEQFF.

The V call is TRBV7-9, the J call TRBJ2-7, with TRBD1 matching 8 bases. V lost 3 bases, J lost 3 bases, and 4 bases stayed unmatched. Germline lookup yields CDR1 SEHNR and CDR2 FQNEAQ (reference sequence). The CDR3 sequence is 14 residues long. The CDR3 bases are TGTGCCAGCAGCTTGGCGGGGACAGGCTACGAGCAGTACTTC. It codes for CASSLAGTGYEQYF. Full variable domain (rest looked up from reference TRBV7-9 and TRBJ2-7): DTGVSQNPRHKITKRGQNVTFRCDPISEHNRLYWYRQTLGQGPEFLTYFQNEAQLEKSRLLSDRFSAERPKGSFSTLEIQRTEQGDSAMYLCASSLAGTGYEQYFGPGTRLTVT.